The entry below describes one T cell receptor (beta chain). Its cognate antigen is unknown. Produced via immunoSEQ multiplex PCR; TCRdb's table is partial and in-frame only. The sample lists fewer than 300,000 clones; about 72% were seen once. This sample is drawn from a study of cytotoxic CD8 clonotypes in ibrutinib-treated CLL. Across the study: Patients gave response samples after a median around 11 months of treatment, range 6 to 36. General study findings and limits: Public clonotypes were seen rarely and were contracted or stable on treatment. Patients had baseline clonality above age-matched healthy donors, and this clonality moved with circulating CD8+ T-cell counts. Clonality increased with ibrutinib response but returned toward baseline at progression.

CDR1 and CDR2 (germline): MDHEN, SYDVKM. The V end lost 8 bases, the J end lost 4 bases, and 21 bases lay between the germline ends. The CDR3 covers 16 residues. V is TRBV28 and J is TRBJ1-5, with a tentative D call TRBD1 (6 bases). The source material was PBMCs, sampled at disease progression, from a patient treated with ibrutinib. This TCR derives from a human donor with chronic lymphocytic leukemia. The CDR3 DNA is TGTGCCAGCGAGAGATTAACAGGGAGGACTAATCAGCCCCAGCATTTT. It specifies CASERLTGRTNQPQHF.